A selection of T cell receptor beta chains follows, all from one sample in a study of blood T cell repertoires in COVID-19. Libraries were prepared by immunoSEQ multiplex PCR; TCRdb keeps only in-frame clonotypes and omits some of them. The sample consists of approximately 210,000 clones, about nine tenths of them appearing once. Sequencing used peripheral blood. The receptors here all came from a woman between 65 and 79 years old with acute or convalescent COVID-19. CDR3s include the opening cysteine and the closing phenylalanine or tryptophan. A D gene is named only where the DNA matches it firmly. Only some rows state a clone size, as once, few, many or a class for expanded clones.

V gene	clone size	D gene	J gene	CDR3 DNA	CDR3 protein
TRBV7-2	NA	NA	TRBJ2-2	TGTGCCAGCAGCCCCCGGGGTGCCGGGTCCCTTACGAACACCGGGGAGCTGTTTTTT	CASSPRGAGSLTNTGELFF
TRBV18	NA	TRBD1	TRBJ2-5	TGTGCCAGCTCACCCCCCCGGGCAGGACAGGGAGAGACCCAGTACTTC	CASSPPRAGQGETQYF
TRBV5-1	NA	TRBD2	TRBJ2-5	TGCGCCAGCAGCCGACTAGCGGGGGGACAGTACCAAGAGACCCAGTACTTC	CASSRLAGGQYQETQYF
TRBV11-2	NA	NA	TRBJ2-3	TGTGCCAGCAGCTTAGGAGGGCGTTTCACAGATACGCAGTATTTT	CASSLGGRFTDTQYF
TRBV19	NA	NA	TRBJ1-4	TGTGCCAGCTTGGTTAGGGGTGGTGAAAAACTGTTTTTT	CASLVRGGEKLFF
TRBV7-8	NA	NA	TRBJ2-1	TGTGCCAGCAGCAGAGGGGCTTACAATGAGCAGTTCTTC	CASSRGAYNEQFF
TRBV6-5	NA	NA	TRBJ2-2	TGTGCCAGCAGCCCAGGGGGAGGCGGGGAGCTGTTTTTT	CASSPGGGGELFF
TRBV20-1	NA	NA	TRBJ1-1	TGCAGTGCTAGTGCAGGGATGAACACTGAAGCTTTCTTT	CSASAGMNTEAFF
TRBV5-6	NA	TRBD1	TRBJ1-1	TGTGCCAGCAGCTACTGGACAGGGCTATCCTCCACTGAAGCTTTCTTT	CASSYWTGLSSTEAFF
TRBV19	NA	TRBD1	TRBJ1-3	TGTGCCAGTAGTTCAAGGGGGCAATCTGGAAACACCATATATTTT	CASSSRGQSGNTIYF
TRBV5-6	NA	NA	TRBJ2-1	TGTGCCAGCAGCACACGGACAGTAACACTTCGCTACAATGAGCAGTTCTTC	CASSTRTVTLRYNEQFF
TRBV7-2	NA	TRBD2	TRBJ2-2	TGTGCCAGCAGCTTCGGCGGGAGGGTGAACACCGGGGAGCTGTTTTTT	CASSFGGRVNTGELFF
TRBV5-5	NA	TRBD1	TRBJ2-2	TGTGCCAGCAGCCTCATACCCGGACAGGGTGGCGGGGAGCTGTTTTTT	CASSLIPGQGGGELFF
TRBV7-9	many	TRBD2	TRBJ2-7	TGTGCCAGCAGCGGAGGACTAGCGACATACGAGCAGTACTTC	CASSGGLATYEQYF
TRBV6-5	NA	TRBD1	TRBJ1-2	TGTGCCAGCAGTCCCCGGGACAGGGTGTCGAATGGCTACACCTTC	CASSPRDRVSNGYTF
TRBV5-1	NA	TRBD2	TRBJ2-1	TGCGCCAGCAGGTGGACTAGCGCAAACAATGAGCAGTTCTTC	CASRWTSANNEQFF
TRBV7-2	NA	TRBD2	TRBJ2-2	TGTGCCAGCAGCTTGACTAGCGGGAGTTCCGGGGAGCTGTTTTTT	CASSLTSGSSGELFF
TRBV14	NA	TRBD1	TRBJ2-4	TGTGCCAGCAGTCTCACGACAGGGTTGAAAAACATTCAGTACTTC	CASSLTTGLKNIQYF
TRBV19	NA	TRBD1	TRBJ2-3	TGTGCCAGTATGGACAGGACAGATACGCAGTATTTT	CASMDRTDTQYF
TRBV18	NA	NA	TRBJ1-1	TGTGCCAGCTCACCACCCGGGCGGGTAATCGAGAACACTGAAGCTTTCTTT	CASSPPGRVIENTEAFF
TRBV29-1	once	NA	TRBJ2-7	TGCAGCGTTGAAGATCCCGCTACTTACGAGCAGTACTTC	CSVEDPATYEQYF
TRBV29-1	NA	TRBD1	TRBJ1-1	TGCAGCGTTCTCGGGACAGCTTATGAATTT	CSVLGTAYEF
TRBV19	NA	TRBD1	TRBJ2-2	TGTGCCAGTAGTACCCTACAGGGGGCGAACACCGGGGAGCTGTTTTTT	CASSTLQGANTGELFF
TRBV24-1	few	NA	TRBJ2-4	TGTGCCACCATCCCCGGGGAGCTTCTGGCCAAAAACATTCAGTACTTC	CATIPGELLAKNIQYF
TRBV28	NA	NA	TRBJ1-4	TGTGCCAGCAGTTTGATGGGAGCAACTAATGAAAAACTGTTTTTT	CASSLMGATNEKLFF
TRBV5-1	NA	NA	TRBJ2-2	TGCGCCAGCAGCGTTCGACAGGCTGACACCGGGGAGCTGTTTTTT	CASSVRQADTGELFF
TRBV7-3	few	NA	TRBJ2-2	TGTGCCAGCAGCTTTAATCACAGGGCGAACACCGGGGAGCTGTTTTTT	CASSFNHRANTGELFF
TRBV2	NA	TRBD2	TRBJ2-7	TGTGCCAGCAGTGACAGAGCGGGAGGGGACGAGCAGTACTTC	CASSDRAGGDEQYF
TRBV29-1	NA	NA	TRBJ1-1	TGCAGCGTGCAACTCTCGAACACTGAAGCTTTCTTT	CSVQLSNTEAFF
TRBV7-3	once	TRBD1	TRBJ2-1	TGTGCCAGCAGTCAGGGCCCGGGACAGGGGAATGAGCAGTTCTTC	CASSQGPGQGNEQFF
TRBV27	NA	TRBD1	TRBJ1-3	TGTGCCAGCAGTCGAGGGGGCGCTCCTGGAAACACCATATATTTT	CASSRGGAPGNTIYF
TRBV2	few	NA	TRBJ2-1	TGTGCCAGCAGTCAGGACATAAAAGGGAATGAGCAGTTCTTC	CASSQDIKGNEQFF